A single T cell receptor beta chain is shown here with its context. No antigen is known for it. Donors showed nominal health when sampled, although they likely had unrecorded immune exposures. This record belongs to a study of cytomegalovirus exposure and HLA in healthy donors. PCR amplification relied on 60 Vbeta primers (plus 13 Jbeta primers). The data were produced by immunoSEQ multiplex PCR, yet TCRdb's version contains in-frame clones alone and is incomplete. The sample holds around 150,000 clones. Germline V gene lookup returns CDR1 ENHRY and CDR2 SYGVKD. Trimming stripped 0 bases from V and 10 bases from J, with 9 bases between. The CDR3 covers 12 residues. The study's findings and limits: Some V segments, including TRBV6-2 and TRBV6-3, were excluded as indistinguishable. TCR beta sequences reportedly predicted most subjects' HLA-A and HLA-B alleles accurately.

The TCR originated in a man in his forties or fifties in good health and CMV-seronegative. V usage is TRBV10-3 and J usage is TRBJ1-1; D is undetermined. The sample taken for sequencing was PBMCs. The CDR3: CAISESESGAFF. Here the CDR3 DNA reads TGTGCCATCAGTGAGTCCGAGTCGGGAGCTTTCTTT.